This passage covers 11 T cell receptor beta chains from one sample sequenced in a study of radiotherapy plus CTLA-4 blockade in lung cancer. Sequencing used immunoSEQ multiplex PCR; TCRdb keeps in-frame clones, though not all of them. The sample gives about 98,000 clones, approximately 78% of which show up once; around 3.5% is in the top ten. Sequenced here: peripheral blood, sampled from a patient treated with radiotherapy plus ipilimumab. These TCRs come from a human donor with non-small cell lung cancer who had a partial response to radiotherapy plus ipilimumab.

This clone has a single count. The gene calls are TRBV7-3 and TRBJ1-3; no firm D call. The germline CDR1 and CDR2 sequences are SGHTA and FQGTGA. Trimming cost V 4 bases and J 1 base, with 8 bases left between them. The CDR3 extends over 14 amino acids. In DNA, the CDR3 is TGTGCCAGCAGCTCTGTCGGTTCTGGAAACACCATATATTTT. The encoded protein is CASSSVGSGNTIYF.

The chain links TRBV27 to TRBJ1-5, with a weak D call TRBD1 (5 bases). The CDR3 covers 15 residues. The germline V and J ends were trimmed by 5 bases and 6 bases, with 17 bases remaining between them. Germline V CDR1 and CDR2: MNHEY, SMNVEV (reference sequence). CDR3: CASSRQGSFGQPQHF. The CDR3 nucleotides are TGTGCCAGCAGTCGGCAGGGAAGCTTCGGTCAGCCCCAGCATTTT.

This clone was recorded once. Here the CDR3 reads CAWSSDRDTGHNEQFF. CDR3 DNA sequence: TGTGCCTGGAGCTCTGACCGGGACACCGGACACAATGAGCAGTTCTTC. V and J are TRBV30 and TRBJ2-1, with D possibly matching TRBD1 (6 bases). V lost 3 bases to trimming and J lost 5 bases, with 20 bases between them. Germline assignment: CDR1 GTSNPN and CDR2 SVGIG (reference sequence). CDR3 length: 16 residues.

J is TRBJ2-1 and V is TRBV20-1; D is unclear. The germline CDR1 and CDR2 sequences are DFQATT and SNEGSKA (reference sequence). V gave up 5 bases and J gave up 3 bases, with 5 bases separating them. The CDR3 is 11 amino acids. As DNA, the CDR3 is TGCAGTGCTTATTTCTACAATGAGCAGTTCTTC. It yields the protein CSAYFYNEQFF.

This chain links TRBV28 with TRBJ2-3; TRBD2 agrees at 7 bases. The V and J ends lost 5 bases and 6 bases, in that order; junction bases with no gene match: 14. The CDR3 is 16 amino acids. The V gene's germline CDR1 is MDHEN and CDR2 SYDVKM. The CDR3, as DNA: TGTGCCAGCAGTCCCTCTGGAAGCGGGACGCAGGATACGCAGTATTTT. As protein: CASSPSGSGTQDTQYF.

This chain joins TRBV18 and TRBJ1-4; no clear D. Germline V CDR1 and CDR2: KGHSH, LQKENI. The CDR3 runs to 12 residues. The V end was cut by 6 bases, the J end by 10 bases, with 12 bases between. CDR3 nucleotide sequence: TGTGCCAGCTCCCACGGGGATGGAAAACTGTTTTTT. It translates to CASSHGDGKLFF.

The chain carries TRBV4-2 and TRBJ1-1; TRBD1 is a possible D gene (5 bases). Trimming removed 0 bases at V and 4 bases at J, with 15 bases between. The CDR3 contains 16 residues. Germline assignment: CDR1 LGHNA and CDR2 YNFKEQ. Here the CDR3 reads CASSQDRGGDPTEAFF. CDR3 nucleotides: TGTGCCAGCAGCCAAGATCGGGGGGGGGACCCCACTGAAGCTTTCTTT.

The chain is built from TRBV18 and TRBJ1-1; D may be TRBD1 (5 bases). Between the trimmed V and J ends, which lost 3 bases and 1 base, there was a span of 21 bases. Germline lookup yields CDR1 KGHSH and CDR2 LQKENI. There are 18 residues in the CDR3. The CDR3 DNA reads as TGTGCCAGCTCACCCGGATCTAGGAGGGGAAACTCGAACACTGAAGCTTTCTTT. It yields the protein CASSPGSRRGNSNTEAFF. The whole variable domain, remainder taken from reference TRBV18 and TRBJ1-1, is NAGVMQNPRHLVRRRGQEARLRCSPMKGHSHVYWYRQLPEEGLKFMVYLQKENIIDESGMPKERFSAEFPKEGPSILRIQQVVRGDSAAYFCASSPGSRRGNSNTEAFFGQGTRLTVV.

This chain uses TRBV5-4 with TRBJ2-4; 12 nucleotides align to TRBD1. Germline V gene lookup returns CDR1 SGHNT and CDR2 YYREEE (reference sequence). The CDR3 sequence is 16 residues long. V lost 4 bases to trimming and J lost 6 bases; unmatched junction nucleotides: 8. The CDR3 nucleotides are TGTGCCAGCAGCATGGGACAGGGGGCGCCTGGAAACATTCAGTACTTC. It translates to CASSMGQGAPGNIQYF.

V usage is TRBV7-3 and J usage is TRBJ1-1, with D possibly matching TRBD1 (5 bases). Per germline, CDR1 SGHTA and CDR2 FQGTGA. Trimming took 2 bases from V and 0 from J, leaving 10 bases between them. The CDR3 consists of 15 residues. CDR3 amino acids: CASSLVGGVNTEAFF. As DNA, the CDR3 is TGTGCCAGCAGCTTAGTTGGAGGGGTGAACACTGAAGCTTTCTTT.

The rearrangement joins TRBV19 to TRBJ2-7, with unresolved D. Germline CDR1 reads LNHDA; CDR2 reads SQIVND (reference sequence). With 1 base removed from V and 0 bases from J, the gap between germline ends came to 10 bases. The CDR3 totals 15 residues. CDR3 DNA sequence: TGTGCCAGTAGTATAGGAGGATTTTTCTCCTACGAGCAGTACTTC. This translates into CASSIGGFFSYEQYF.